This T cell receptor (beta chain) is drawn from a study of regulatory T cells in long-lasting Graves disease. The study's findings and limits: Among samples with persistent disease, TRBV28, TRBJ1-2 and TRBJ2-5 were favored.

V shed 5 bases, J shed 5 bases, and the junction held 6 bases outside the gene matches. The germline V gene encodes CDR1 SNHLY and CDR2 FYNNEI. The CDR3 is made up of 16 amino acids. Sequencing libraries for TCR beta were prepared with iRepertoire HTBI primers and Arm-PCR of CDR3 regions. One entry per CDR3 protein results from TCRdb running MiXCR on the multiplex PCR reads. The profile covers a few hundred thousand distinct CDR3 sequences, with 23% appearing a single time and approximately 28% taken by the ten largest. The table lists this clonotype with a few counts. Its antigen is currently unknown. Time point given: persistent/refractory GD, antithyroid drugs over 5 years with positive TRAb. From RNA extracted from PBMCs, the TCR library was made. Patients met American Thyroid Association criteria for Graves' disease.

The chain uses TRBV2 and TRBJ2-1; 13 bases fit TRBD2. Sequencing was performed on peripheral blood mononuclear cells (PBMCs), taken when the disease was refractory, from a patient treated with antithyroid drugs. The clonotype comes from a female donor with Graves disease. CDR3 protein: CASSRPGLAGNNEQFF. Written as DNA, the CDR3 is TGTGCCAGCAGTAGGCCGGGACTAGCGGGAAACAATGAGCAGTTCTTC.